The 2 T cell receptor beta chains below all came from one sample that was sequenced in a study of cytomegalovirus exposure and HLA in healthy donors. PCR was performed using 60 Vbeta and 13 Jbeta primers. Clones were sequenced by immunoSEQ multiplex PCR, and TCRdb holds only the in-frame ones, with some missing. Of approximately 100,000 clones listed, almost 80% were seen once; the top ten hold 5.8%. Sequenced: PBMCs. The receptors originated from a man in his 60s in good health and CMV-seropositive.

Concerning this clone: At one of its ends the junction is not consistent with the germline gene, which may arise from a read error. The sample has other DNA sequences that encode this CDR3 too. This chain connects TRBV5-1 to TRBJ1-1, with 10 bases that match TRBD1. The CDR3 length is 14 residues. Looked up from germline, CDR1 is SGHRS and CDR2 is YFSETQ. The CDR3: CASSDGQGDTEAFF. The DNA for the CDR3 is TGCGCCAGCAGCGATGGACAGGGGGACACCGAAGCTTTCTTT.

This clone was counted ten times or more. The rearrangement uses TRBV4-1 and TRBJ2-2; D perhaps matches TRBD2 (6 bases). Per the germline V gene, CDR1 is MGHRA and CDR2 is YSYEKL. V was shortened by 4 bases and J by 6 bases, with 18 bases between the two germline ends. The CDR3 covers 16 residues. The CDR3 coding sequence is TGCGCCAGCAGCCTCCTCGGGACGGCGGGGTCCGGGGAGCTGTTTTTT. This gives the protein CASSLLGTAGSGELFF.